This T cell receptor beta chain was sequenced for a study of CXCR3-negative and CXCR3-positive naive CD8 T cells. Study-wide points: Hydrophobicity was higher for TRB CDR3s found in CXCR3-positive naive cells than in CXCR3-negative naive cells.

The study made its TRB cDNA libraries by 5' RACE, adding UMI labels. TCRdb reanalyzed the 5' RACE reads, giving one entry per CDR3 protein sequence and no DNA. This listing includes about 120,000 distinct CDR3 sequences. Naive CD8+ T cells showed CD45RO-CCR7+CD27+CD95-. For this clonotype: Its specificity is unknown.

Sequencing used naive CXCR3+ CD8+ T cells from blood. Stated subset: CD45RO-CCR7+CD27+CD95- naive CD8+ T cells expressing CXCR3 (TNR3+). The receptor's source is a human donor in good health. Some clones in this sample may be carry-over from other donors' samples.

The CDR3 loop is CASSQDVQETSYEQYF. This chain uses TRBV4-2 with TRBJ2-7. CDR3 size: 16 residues. Germline CDR1 reads LGHNA; CDR2 reads YNFKEQ.